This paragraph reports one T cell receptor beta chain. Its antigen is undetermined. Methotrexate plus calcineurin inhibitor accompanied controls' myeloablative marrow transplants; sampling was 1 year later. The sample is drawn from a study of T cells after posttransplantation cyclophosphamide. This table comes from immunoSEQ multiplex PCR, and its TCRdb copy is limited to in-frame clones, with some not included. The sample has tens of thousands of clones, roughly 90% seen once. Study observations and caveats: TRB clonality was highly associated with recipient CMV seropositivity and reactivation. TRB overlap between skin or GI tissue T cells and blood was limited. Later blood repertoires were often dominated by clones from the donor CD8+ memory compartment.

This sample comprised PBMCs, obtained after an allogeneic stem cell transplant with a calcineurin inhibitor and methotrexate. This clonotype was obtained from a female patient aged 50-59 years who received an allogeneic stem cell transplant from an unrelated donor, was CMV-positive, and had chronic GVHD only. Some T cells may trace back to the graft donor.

This CDR3 is CASSSRRDFSGNTIYF. The CDR3 region has the DNA TGCGCCAGCAGCTCCCGGAGGGATTTCTCTGGAAACACCATATATTTT. V is TRBV5-1 and J is TRBJ1-3, with D unresolved. Germline lookup yields CDR1 SGHRS and CDR2 YFSETQ. This CDR3 comprises 16 residues. Deletions cut 3 bases from V and 0 bases from J, with 13 bases between.